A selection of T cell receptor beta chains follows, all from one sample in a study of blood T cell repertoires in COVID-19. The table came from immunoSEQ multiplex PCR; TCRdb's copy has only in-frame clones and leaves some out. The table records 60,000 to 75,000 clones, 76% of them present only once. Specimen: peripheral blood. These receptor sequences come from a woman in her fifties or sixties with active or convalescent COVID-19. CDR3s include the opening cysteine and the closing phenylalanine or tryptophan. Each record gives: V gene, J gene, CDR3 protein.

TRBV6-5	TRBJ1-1	CASRQGWVNTEAFF
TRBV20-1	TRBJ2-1	CSASRRFEQFF
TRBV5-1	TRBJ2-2	CASSTSRGANTGELFF
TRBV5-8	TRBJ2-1	CASSLSQVAYNEQFF
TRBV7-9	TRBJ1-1	CASSEDSGDTEAFF
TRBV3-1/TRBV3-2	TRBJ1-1	CASSQDPPVRGTEAFF
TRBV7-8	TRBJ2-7	CASSLATPSEQYF
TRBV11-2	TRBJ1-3	CASSPGTGMGNTIYF
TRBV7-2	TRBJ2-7	CASSLSSVSYEQYF
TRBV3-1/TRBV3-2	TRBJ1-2	CASSPPGGVSYGYTF
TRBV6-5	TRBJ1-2	CASSYSGGLDGYTF
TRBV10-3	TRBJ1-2	CAISADRELGYTF
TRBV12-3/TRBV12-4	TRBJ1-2	CASAMNPGYGYTF
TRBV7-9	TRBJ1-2	CASSSAGGNYGYTF
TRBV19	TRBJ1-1	CASDRGSGSNAEAFF
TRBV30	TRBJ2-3	CAWSEGLAGGADTQYF
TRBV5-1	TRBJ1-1	CASSLGGVPNTEAFF
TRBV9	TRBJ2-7	CASSLDPGGEQYF
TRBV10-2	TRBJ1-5	CASSDTGRDSNQPQHF
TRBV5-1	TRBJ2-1	CASSYLAGEGLNEQFF
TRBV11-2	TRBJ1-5	CASSLFHNQPQHF
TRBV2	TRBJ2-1	CASSQRQGAGFF
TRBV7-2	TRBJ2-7	CASSAGQNSYEQYF
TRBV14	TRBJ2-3	CASSRRQTSGWENTQYF
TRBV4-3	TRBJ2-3	CASSQAGTGGPYTQYF
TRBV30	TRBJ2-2	CAWRAGGGGELFF
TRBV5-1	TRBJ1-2	CASSENGANYGYTF
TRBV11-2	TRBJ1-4	CASSPGATNEKLFF
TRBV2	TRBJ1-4	CASSRPTGLTNEKLFF
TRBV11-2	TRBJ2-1	CASSFSGNEQFF
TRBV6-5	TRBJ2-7	CASSYSGQGAEQYF
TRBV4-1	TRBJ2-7	CASSQGPGVEQYF
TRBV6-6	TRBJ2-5	CASSFTWPSGSETQYF
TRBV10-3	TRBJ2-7	CAISEKASGSYEQYF
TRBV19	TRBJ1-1	CASSAGTEAFF
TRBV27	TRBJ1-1	CASSPGTGVDTEAFF
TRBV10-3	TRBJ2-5	CAITGSLKETQYF
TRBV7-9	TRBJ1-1	CASSSRGGGTEAFF
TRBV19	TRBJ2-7	CASSTNTYEQYF
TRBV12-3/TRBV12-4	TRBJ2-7	CASSLGPTVRYF
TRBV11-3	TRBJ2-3	CASSPRQGATDTQYF
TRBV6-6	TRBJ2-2	CASSYVSFNTGELFF
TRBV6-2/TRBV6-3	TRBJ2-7	CASSSPGGGSDEQYF
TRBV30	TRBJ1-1	CAWSIGRENTEAFF
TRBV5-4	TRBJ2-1	CASSLGANRLRNEQFF
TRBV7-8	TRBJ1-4	CASSSTRQNEKLFF
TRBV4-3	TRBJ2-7	CASSQDLLAGAYEQYF
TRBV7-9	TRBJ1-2	CASSSTGYGYTF
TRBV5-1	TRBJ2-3	CASCRAGLLSDTQYF